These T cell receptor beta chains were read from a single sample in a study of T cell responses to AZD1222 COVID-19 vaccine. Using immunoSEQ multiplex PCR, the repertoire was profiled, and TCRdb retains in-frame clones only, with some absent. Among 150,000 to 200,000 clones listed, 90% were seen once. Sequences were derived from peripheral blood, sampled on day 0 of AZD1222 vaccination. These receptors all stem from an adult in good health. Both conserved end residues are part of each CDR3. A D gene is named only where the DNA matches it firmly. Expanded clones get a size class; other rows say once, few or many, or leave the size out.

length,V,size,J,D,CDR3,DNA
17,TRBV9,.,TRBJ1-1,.,CASSVAPSGVGETEAFF,TGTGCCAGCAGCGTCGCCCCCTCAGGGGTTGGAGAGACTGAAGCTTTCTTT
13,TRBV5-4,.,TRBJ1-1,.,CASSDGGTSEAFF,TGTGCCAGCAGCGACGGGGGCACTTCTGAAGCTTTCTTT
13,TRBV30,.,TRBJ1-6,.,CAWSPYKTSPLHF,TGTGCCTGGAGTCCCTACAAGACGTCACCCCTCCACTTT
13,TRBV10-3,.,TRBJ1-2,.,CAISDDRNYGYTF,TGTGCCATCAGTGATGACAGAAACTATGGCTACACCTTC
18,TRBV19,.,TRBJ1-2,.,CASSREGGTAHPGGGYTF,TGTGCCAGTTCGCGAGAGGGAGGGACTGCCCACCCGGGTGGCGGCTACACCTTC
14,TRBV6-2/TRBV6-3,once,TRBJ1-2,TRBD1,CASSLLGTGGGYTF,TGTGCCAGCAGCTTACTCGGGACAGGGGGTGGCTACACCTTC
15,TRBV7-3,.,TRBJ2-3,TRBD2,CASSLTSGGPDTQYF,TGTGCCAGCAGCCTTACTAGCGGGGGGCCAGATACGCAGTATTTT
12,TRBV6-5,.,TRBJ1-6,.,CASTEVRGPLHF,TGTGCCAGCACCGAGGTGAGGGGGCCCCTCCACTTT
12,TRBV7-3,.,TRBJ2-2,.,CASSSPGKELFF,TGTGCCAGCAGCTCGCCGGGCAAAGAGCTGTTTTTT
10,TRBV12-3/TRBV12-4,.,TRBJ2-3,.,CASSLNTQYF,TGTGCCAGCAGTTTAAATACGCAGTATTTT
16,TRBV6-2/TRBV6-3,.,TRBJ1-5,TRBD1,CASSYLDRGGGQPQHF,TGTGCCAGCAGTTACCTTGACAGGGGGGGAGGTCAGCCCCAGCATTTT
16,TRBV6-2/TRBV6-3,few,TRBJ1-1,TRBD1,CASSFGTGGLNTEAFF,TGTGCCAGCAGCTTTGGGACAGGGGGCCTGAACACTGAAGCTTTCTTT
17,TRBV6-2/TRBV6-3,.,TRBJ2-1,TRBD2,CASSSDQGLAGGNEQFF,TGTGCCAGCAGTTCCGACCAGGGACTAGCGGGGGGGAATGAGCAGTTCTTC
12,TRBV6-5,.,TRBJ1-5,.,CASTGRDQPQHF,TGTGCCAGCACGGGGCGCGATCAGCCCCAGCATTTT
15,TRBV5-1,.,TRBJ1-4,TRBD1,CASTQRTGGGEKLFF,TGCGCCAGCACCCAACGGACAGGGGGCGGTGAAAAACTGTTTTTT